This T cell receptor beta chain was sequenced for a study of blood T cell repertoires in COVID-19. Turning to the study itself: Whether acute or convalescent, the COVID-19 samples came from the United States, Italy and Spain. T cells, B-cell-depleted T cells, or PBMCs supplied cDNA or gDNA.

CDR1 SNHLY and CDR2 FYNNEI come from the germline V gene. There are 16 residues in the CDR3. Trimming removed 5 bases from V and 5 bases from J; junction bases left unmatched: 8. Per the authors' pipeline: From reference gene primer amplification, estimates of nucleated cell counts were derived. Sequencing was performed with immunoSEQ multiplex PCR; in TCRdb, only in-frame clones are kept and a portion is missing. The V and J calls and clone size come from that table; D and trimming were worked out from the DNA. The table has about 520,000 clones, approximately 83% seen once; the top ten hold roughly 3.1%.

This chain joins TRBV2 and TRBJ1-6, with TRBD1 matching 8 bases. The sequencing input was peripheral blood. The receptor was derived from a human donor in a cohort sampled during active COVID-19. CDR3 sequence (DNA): TGTGCCAGCAGTCAACTCAGGGGGCTGGATAATTCACCCCTCCACTTT. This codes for CASSQLRGLDNSPLHF.